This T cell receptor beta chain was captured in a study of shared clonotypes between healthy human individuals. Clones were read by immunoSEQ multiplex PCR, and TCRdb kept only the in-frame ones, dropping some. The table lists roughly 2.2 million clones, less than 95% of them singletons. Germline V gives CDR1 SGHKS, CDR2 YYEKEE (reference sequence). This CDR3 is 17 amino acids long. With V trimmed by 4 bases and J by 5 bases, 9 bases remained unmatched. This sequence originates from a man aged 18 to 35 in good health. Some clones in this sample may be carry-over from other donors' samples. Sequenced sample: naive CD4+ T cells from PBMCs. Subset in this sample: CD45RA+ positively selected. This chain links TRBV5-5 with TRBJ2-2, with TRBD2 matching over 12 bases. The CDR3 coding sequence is TGTGCCAGCAGCCCCACTTTTCTAGCGGGAGGGACCGGGGAGCTGTTTTTT. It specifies CASSPTFLAGGTGELFF.